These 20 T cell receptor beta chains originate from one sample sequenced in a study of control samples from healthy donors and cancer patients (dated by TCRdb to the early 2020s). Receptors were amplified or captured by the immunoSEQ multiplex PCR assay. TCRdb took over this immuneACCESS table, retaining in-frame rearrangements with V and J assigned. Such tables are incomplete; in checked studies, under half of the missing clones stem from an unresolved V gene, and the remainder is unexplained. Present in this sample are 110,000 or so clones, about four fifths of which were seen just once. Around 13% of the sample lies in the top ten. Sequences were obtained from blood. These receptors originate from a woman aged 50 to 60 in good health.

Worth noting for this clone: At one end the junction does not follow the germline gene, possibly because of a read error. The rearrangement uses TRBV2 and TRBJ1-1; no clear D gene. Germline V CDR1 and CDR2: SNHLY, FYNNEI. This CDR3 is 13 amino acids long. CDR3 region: CASSEAANELRYF. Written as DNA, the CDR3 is TGTGCCAGCAGTGAAGCCGCAAATGAGCTTCGATACTTT.

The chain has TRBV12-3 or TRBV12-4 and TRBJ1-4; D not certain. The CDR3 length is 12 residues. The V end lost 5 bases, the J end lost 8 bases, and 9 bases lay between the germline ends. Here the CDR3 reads CASSVGREKLFF. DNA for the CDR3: TGTGCCAGCAGTGTTGGACGGGAAAAACTGTTTTTT.

CDR3 sequence reads: CASSKGFTNEQFF. CDR3 bases: TGTGCCAGCAGCAAAGGGTTTACGAATGAGCAGTTCTTC. The V call is TRBV11-3, the J call TRBJ2-1; D remains unclear. CDR1 and CDR2 from the germline V gene are SGHNT and YENEEA. The V and J ends lost 5 bases and 7 bases respectively, with 12 bases between them. The CDR3 totals 13 residues.

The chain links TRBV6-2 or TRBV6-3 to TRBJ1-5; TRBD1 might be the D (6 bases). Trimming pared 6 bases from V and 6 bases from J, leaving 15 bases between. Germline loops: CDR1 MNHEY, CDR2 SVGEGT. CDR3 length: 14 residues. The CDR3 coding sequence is TGTGCCAGCAGCCCGACAGGAATGAGTCAGCCCCAGCATTTT. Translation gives CASSPTGMSQPQHF.

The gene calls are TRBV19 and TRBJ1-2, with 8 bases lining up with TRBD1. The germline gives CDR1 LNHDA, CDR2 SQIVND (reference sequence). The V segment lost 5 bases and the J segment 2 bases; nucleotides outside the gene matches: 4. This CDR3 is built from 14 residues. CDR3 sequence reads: CASSPTGANYGYTF. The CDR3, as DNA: TGTGCCAGTAGTCCGACAGGGGCCAACTATGGCTACACCTTC.

The CDR3 bases are TGTGCCAGTCATGACTATTACAATGAGCAGTTCTTC. Amino acids: CASHDYYNEQFF. V and J are TRBV19 and TRBJ2-1; possibly TRBD2 for D (5 bases). CDR3 length equals 12 residues. Germline CDR1 and CDR2: LNHDA and SQIVND (reference sequence). The germline V and J ends were trimmed by 8 bases and 4 bases, with 9 bases remaining between them.

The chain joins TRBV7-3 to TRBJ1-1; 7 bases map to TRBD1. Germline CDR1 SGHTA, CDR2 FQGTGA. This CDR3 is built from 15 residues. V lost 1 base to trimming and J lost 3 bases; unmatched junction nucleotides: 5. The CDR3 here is CASSLRRQGDTEAFF. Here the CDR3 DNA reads TGTGCCAGCAGCTTAAGGAGACAGGGAGACACTGAAGCTTTCTTT.

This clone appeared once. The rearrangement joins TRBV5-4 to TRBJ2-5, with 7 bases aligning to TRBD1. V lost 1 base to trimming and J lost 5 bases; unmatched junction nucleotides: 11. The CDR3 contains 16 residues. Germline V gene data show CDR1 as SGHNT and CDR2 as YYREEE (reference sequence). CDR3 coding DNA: TGTGCCAGCAGCTTGAGACAGGGTAACAGGAAGGAGACCCAGTACTTC. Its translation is CASSLRQGNRKETQYF.

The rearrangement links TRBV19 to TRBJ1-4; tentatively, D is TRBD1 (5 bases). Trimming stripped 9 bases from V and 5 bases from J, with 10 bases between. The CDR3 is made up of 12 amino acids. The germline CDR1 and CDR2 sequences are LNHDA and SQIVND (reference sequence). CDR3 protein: CASGGTNEKLFF. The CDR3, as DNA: TGTGCCAGCGGGGGGACGAATGAAAAACTGTTTTTT. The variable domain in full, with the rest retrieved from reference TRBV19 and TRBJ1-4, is DGGITQSPKYLFRKEGQNVTLSCEQNLNHDAMYWYRQDPGQGLRLIYYSQIVNDFQKGDIAEGYSVSREKKESFPLTVTSAQKNPTAFYLCASGGTNEKLFFGSGTQLSVL.

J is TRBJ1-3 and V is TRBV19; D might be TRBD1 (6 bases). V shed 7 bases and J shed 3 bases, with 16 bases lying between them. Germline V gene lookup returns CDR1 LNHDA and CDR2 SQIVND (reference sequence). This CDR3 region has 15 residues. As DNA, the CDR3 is TGTGCCAGTACCGGCGACAGGCTTTATGGAAACACCATATATTTT. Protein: CASTGDRLYGNTIYF.

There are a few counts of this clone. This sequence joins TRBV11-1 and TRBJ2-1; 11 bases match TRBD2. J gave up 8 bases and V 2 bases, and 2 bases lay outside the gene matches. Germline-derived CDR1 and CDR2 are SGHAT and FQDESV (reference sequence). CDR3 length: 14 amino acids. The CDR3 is CASSLLAGGDEQFF. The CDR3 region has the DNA TGTGCCAGCAGCTTACTAGCGGGGGGCGATGAGCAGTTCTTC.

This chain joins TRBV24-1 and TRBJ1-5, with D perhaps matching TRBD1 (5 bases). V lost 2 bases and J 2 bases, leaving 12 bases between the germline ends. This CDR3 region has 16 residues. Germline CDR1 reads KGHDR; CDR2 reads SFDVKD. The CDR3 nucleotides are TGTGCCACCAGTGATTCCGGGGCAGAAGGCAATCAGCCCCAGCATTTT. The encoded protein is CATSDSGAEGNQPQHF.

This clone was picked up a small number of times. In DNA form, the CDR3 reads TGCAGCGTTGAGCGCCCGCCGGTGGGGATCACTGAAGCTTTCTTT. It translates to CSVERPPVGITEAFF. The chain recombines TRBV29-1 with TRBJ1-1, with no clear D. With 3 bases removed from V and 4 bases from J, the gap between germline ends came to 18 bases. The CDR3 consists of 15 residues. Germline V CDR1 and CDR2: SQVTM, ANQGSEA.

CDR3 sequence: CASSLTTGLNTEAFF. The CDR3 nucleotides are TGCGCCAGCAGCTTGACGACAGGGTTGAACACTGAAGCTTTCTTT. The rearrangement uses TRBV5-1 and TRBJ1-1; TRBD1 matches at 7 bases. With 1 base clipped from V and 0 bases from J, the junction kept 3 bases outside the gene matches. This CDR3 is 15 amino acids long. Germline loops: CDR1 SGHRS, CDR2 YFSETQ.

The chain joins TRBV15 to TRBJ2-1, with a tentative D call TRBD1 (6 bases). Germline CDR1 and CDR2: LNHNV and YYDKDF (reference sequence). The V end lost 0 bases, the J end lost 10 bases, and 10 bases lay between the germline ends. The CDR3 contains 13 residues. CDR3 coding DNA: TGTGCCACCAGCAGAGACTTCAGGGGAGAGCAGTTCTTC. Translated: CATSRDFRGEQFF. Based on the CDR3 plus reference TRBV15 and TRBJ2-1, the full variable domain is DAMVIQNPRYQVTQFGKPVTLSCSQTLNHNVMYWYQQKSSQAPKLLFHYYDKDFNNEADTPDNFQSRRPNTSFCFLDIRSPGLGDTAMYLCATSRDFRGEQFFGPGTRLTVL.

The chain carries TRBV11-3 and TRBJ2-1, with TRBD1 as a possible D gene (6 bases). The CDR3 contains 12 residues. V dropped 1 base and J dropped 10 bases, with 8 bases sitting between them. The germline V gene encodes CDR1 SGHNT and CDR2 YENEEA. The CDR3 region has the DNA TGTGCCAGCAGCTTAGCCGGGACAGAGCAGTTCTTC. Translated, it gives CASSLAGTEQFF.

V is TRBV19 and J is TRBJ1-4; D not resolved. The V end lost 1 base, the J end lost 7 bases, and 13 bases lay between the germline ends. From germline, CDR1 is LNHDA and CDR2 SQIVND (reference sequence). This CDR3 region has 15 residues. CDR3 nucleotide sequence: TGTGCCAGTAGTATAGGTGGACTCAGAGGTGAAAAACTGTTTTTT. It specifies CASSIGGLRGEKLFF.

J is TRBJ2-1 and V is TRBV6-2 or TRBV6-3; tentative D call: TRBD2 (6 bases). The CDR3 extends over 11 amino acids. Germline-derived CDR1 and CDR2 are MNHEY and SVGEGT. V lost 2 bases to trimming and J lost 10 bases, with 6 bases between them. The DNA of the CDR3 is TGTGCCAGCAGTTACGGGAGGGAGCAGTTCTTC. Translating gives CASSYGREQFF.

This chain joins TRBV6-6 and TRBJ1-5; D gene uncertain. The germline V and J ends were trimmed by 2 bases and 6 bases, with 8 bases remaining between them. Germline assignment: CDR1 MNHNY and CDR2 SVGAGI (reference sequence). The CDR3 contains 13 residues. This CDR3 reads CASSYDGGQPQHF. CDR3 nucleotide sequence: TGTGCCAGCAGTTACGATGGCGGTCAGCCCCAGCATTTT.

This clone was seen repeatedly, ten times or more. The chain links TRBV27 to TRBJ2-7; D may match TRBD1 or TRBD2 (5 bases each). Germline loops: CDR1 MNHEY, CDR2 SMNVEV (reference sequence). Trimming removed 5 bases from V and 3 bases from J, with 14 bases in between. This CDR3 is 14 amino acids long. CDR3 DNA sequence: TGTGCCAGCAGTCTTCGCAATGGGGGCTACGAGCAGTACTTC. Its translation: CASSLRNGGYEQYF.